The 29 T cell receptor beta chains reported below all come from one sample, sequenced in a study of blood T cell repertoires in COVID-19. Sequencing used immunoSEQ multiplex PCR; TCRdb keeps in-frame clones, though not all of them. The table shows 210,000 or so clones, with 87% occurring only once. The sample consisted of peripheral blood. These receptors all come from a woman aged 18-30 years who had recovered from COVID-19.

This sequence joins TRBV18 and TRBJ1-3; D unresolved. This CDR3 is built from 19 residues. V was clipped by 3 bases and J by 0 bases, with 21 bases between them. Germline V gene sequence: CDR1 KGHSH, CDR2 LQKENI. The CDR3 here is CASSPAGGHYRNSGNTIYF. CDR3 DNA sequence: TGTGCCAGCTCACCTGCTGGAGGCCACTATCGGAACTCTGGAAACACCATATATTTT.

The V call is TRBV7-2, the J call TRBJ1-5; 7 bases are a match to TRBD1. CDR1 is SGHTA and CDR2 is FQGNSA in the germline V gene. V trimming: 4 bases; J trimming: 4 bases; junction bases outside the gene matches: 4. This CDR3 is 14 amino acids long. CDR3 coding DNA: TGTGCCAGCAGCTCCTGGGACAGTAATCAGCCCCAGCATTTT. It translates to CASSSWDSNQPQHF.

The rearrangement joins TRBV5-6 to TRBJ2-7; D gene uncertain. The germline CDR1 and CDR2 sequences are SGHDT and YYEEEE. V was trimmed by 1 base and J by 0 bases, leaving 11 bases between them. The CDR3 covers 15 residues. CDR3 loop: CASSLISPGSYEQYF. Written as DNA, the CDR3 is TGTGCCAGCAGCTTGATCTCCCCGGGCTCCTACGAGCAGTACTTC. The whole variable domain, filled in from reference TRBV5-6 and TRBJ2-7, reads DAGVTQSPTHLIKTRGQQVTLRCSPKSGHDTVSWYQQALGQGPQFIFQYYEEEERQRGNFPDRFSGHQFPNYSSELNVNALLLGDSALYLCASSLISPGSYEQYFGPGTRLTVT.

The chain recombines TRBV7-2 with TRBJ2-6, with no clear D. Per germline, CDR1 SGHTA and CDR2 FQGNSA. This CDR3 contains 15 residues. The V end was cut by 1 base, the J end by 0 bases, with 4 bases between. The CDR3 is CASSLGGSGANVLTF. DNA for the CDR3: TGTGCCAGCAGCTTAGGCGGCTCTGGGGCCAACGTCCTGACTTTC.

This chain connects TRBV5-1 to TRBJ1-6; D may be TRBD1 (6 bases). The CDR3 has 12 amino acids. V was cut by 4 bases and J by 12 bases, with 11 bases left in between. CDR1 is SGHRS and CDR2 is YFSETQ in the germline V gene. The CDR3 coding sequence is TGCGCCAGCAGCGGTGGACAGAGACCCCTCCACTTT. Encoded protein: CASSGGQRPLHF. Based on the CDR3 plus reference TRBV5-1 and TRBJ1-6, the full variable domain is KAGVTQTPRYLIKTRGQQVTLSCSPISGHRSVSWYQQTPGQGLQFLFEYFSETQRNKGNFPGRFSGRQFSNSRSEMNVSTLELGDSALYLCASSGGQRPLHFGNGTRLTVT.

The chain is built from TRBV19 and TRBJ1-5; 7 bases line up with TRBD1. V gave up 6 bases and J gave up 6 bases; unmatched junction bases: 5. Germline-derived CDR1 and CDR2 are LNHDA and SQIVND (reference sequence). This CDR3 has 13 residues. The CDR3 is CASSQGGIQPQHF. CDR3 DNA sequence: TGTGCCAGTAGCCAGGGGGGCATTCAGCCCCAGCATTTT.

The V and J genes are TRBV4-1 and TRBJ1-1, with 9 nucleotides matching TRBD1. V gave up 0 bases and J gave up 6 bases; unmatched junction bases: 5. In germline, CDR1 is MGHRA, CDR2 YSYEKL. This CDR3 has 15 residues. The CDR3 is CASSQDQQGASEAFF. The CDR3, as DNA: TGCGCCAGCAGCCAAGACCAACAGGGGGCTTCTGAAGCTTTCTTT.

V usage is TRBV3-1 (or the pseudogene TRBV3-2) and J usage is TRBJ1-3, with no clear D. Germline lookup yields CDR1 LGHDT and CDR2 YNNKEL (reference sequence). The CDR3 sequence is 19 residues long. V lost 1 base and J lost 7, with 26 bases in between. CDR3 loop: CASSQVLGPYEGPRNTIYF. In DNA form, the CDR3 reads TGTGCCAGCAGCCAAGTATTGGGCCCCTACGAGGGCCCTCGGAACACCATATATTTT.

Points on this clone: This CDR3 is also generated by other DNA sequences in the sample. CDR3 coding DNA: TGTGCCAGCAGCTTAGTTGGGGGCTTGGAGACCCAGTACTTC. The encoded protein is CASSLVGGLETQYF. The chain joins TRBV7-2 to TRBJ2-5; TRBD1 is a possible D gene (6 bases). CDR1 SGHTA and CDR2 FQGNSA come from the germline V gene. This CDR3 is 14 amino acids long. V shed 1 base and J shed 5 bases, with 11 bases lying between them.

The rearrangement uses TRBV6-4 and TRBJ2-1; 10 bases line up with TRBD2. V lost 4 bases and J lost 2; bases outside the gene matches: 11. This CDR3 is 18 amino acids long. Germline V gene lookup returns CDR1 MRHNA and CDR2 SNTAGT. CDR3 DNA sequence: TGTGCCAGCAGTGTTGAGGCTAGCGGGAGTGTTGCCTACAATGAGCAGTTCTTC. Translation: CASSVEASGSVAYNEQFF.

V gene TRBV5-8 combines with J gene TRBJ1-5, with a tentative D call TRBD1 (6 bases). Germline V gives CDR1 SGHTS, CDR2 YDEGEE. The V gene lost 4 bases and the J gene lost 0 bases, with 11 bases spanning the gap. This CDR3 is 15 amino acids long. This CDR3 is CASSDGQFSNQPQHF. In nucleotides, the CDR3 is TGTGCCAGCAGCGATGGACAGTTTAGCAATCAGCCCCAGCATTTT.

This rearrangement joins TRBV10-3 to TRBJ2-7; D is uncertain. The germline gives CDR1 ENHRY, CDR2 SYGVKD. The CDR3 has 13 amino acids. V lost 4 bases, J lost 1 base, and 8 bases lay in between. The CDR3 coding sequence is TGTGCCATCAGTGCCGGGTTATCCTACGAGCAGTACTTC. The encoded protein is CAISAGLSYEQYF.

The chain is built from TRBV6-1 and TRBJ1-5; D ambiguous. The germline V gene has CDR1 MNHNS and CDR2 SASEGT. The CDR3 loop spans 13 amino acids. V lost 1 base and J lost 7, with 8 bases in between. CDR3 residues: CASSEDGGQPQHF. As DNA, the CDR3 is TGTGCCAGCAGTGAAGATGGAGGGCAGCCCCAGCATTTT.

The chain carries TRBV11-2 and TRBJ2-7; 10 bases align to TRBD2. V was pared by 5 bases and J by 2 bases, with 6 bases of the junction left unmatched. Germline CDR1 reads SGHAT; CDR2 reads FQNNGV. The CDR3 is 15 amino acids. The CDR3 is CASSVTSGDTYEQYF. The CDR3 DNA is TGTGCCAGCAGCGTCACTAGCGGGGACACCTACGAGCAGTACTTC. The full variable domain, with the rest looked up from reference TRBV11-2 and TRBJ2-7, is EAGVAQSPRYKIIEKRQSVAFWCNPISGHATLYWYQQILGQGPKLLIQFQNNGVVDDSQLPKDRFSAERLKGVDSTLKIQPAKLEDSAVYLCASSVTSGDTYEQYFGPGTRLTVT.

With respect to this clone: The junction departs from germline at one end; a sequencing error may be responsible. The V call is TRBV12-3 or TRBV12-4, the J call TRBJ2-5; D possibly corresponds to TRBD1 (6 bases). The CDR3 contains 11 residues. The CDR3 DNA reads as TGTGCCAGCAGTTTTAGGACAGCCATGAACTTC. It yields the protein CASSFRTAMNF.

On this clone: One end of the junction fails to match germline, which may point to a read error. V and J are TRBV30 and TRBJ1-3; D is unresolved. The CDR3 loop spans 13 amino acids. The germline V gene has CDR1 GTSNPN and CDR2 SVGIG (reference sequence). CDR3 region: CASPTTSGNTTYF. As DNA, the CDR3 is TGTGCCAGCCCGACAACCTCTGGAAACACCACATATTTT.

The chain couples TRBV9 to TRBJ2-1; 9 bases fit TRBD2. In germline, CDR1 is SGDLS, CDR2 YYNGEE. The CDR3 extends over 17 amino acids. J gave up 4 bases and V 0 bases, and 8 bases lay outside the gene matches. DNA of the CDR3: TGTGCCAGCAGCGTAGGGGTAGCGGGAGTGGGTTACAATGAGCAGTTCTTC. Its translation: CASSVGVAGVGYNEQFF.

CDR3 sequence: CASSRTGETEAFF. The CDR3 DNA follows: TGTGCCAGCAGCCGGACAGGGGAGACTGAAGCTTTCTTT. The rearrangement links TRBV3-1 (or the pseudogene TRBV3-2) to TRBJ1-1, with TRBD1 matching over 9 bases. Germline CDR1 and CDR2: LGHDT and YNNKEL (reference sequence). V gave up 4 bases and J gave up 5 bases; unmatched junction bases: 2. This CDR3 contains 13 residues.

The rearrangement uses TRBV6-6 and TRBJ1-1; D ambiguous. The CDR3 contains 14 residues. V shed 8 bases and J shed 6 bases, with 19 bases lying between them. Germline loops: CDR1 MNHNY, CDR2 SVGAGI (reference sequence). In DNA, the CDR3 is TGTGCCAGCTTTTTTTGGGCCATGGGCCCTGAAGCTTTCTTT. Translating it yields CASFFWAMGPEAFF.

The J gene is TRBJ1-2, the V gene TRBV20-1; D remains unclear. V was clipped by 0 bases and J by 4 bases, with 3 bases between them. CDR1 DFQATT and CDR2 SNEGSKA come from the germline V gene (reference sequence). The length of the CDR3 is 11 residues. CDR3 sequence reads: CSARDSYGYTF. Written as DNA, the CDR3 is TGCAGTGCTAGAGACAGCTATGGCTACACCTTC.

This chain uses TRBV19 with TRBJ2-1; D is perhaps TRBD2 (6 bases). There are 15 residues in the CDR3. V was shortened by 3 bases and J by 3 bases, with 12 bases between the two germline ends. CDR1 is LNHDA, CDR2 SQIVND, per germline (reference sequence). The CDR3 loop reads CASSIETSLYNEQFF. As DNA, the CDR3 is TGTGCCAGTAGTATTGAGACTAGTCTCTACAATGAGCAGTTCTTC.

The chain carries TRBV18 and TRBJ2-1, with 7 bases matching TRBD1. The V segment lost 2 bases and the J segment 5 bases; nucleotides outside the gene matches: 3. The CDR3 spans 14 residues. Germline CDR1 KGHSH, CDR2 LQKENI. CDR3 sequence: CASSPGQVNNEQFF. For the CDR3, the DNA is TGTGCCAGCTCACCAGGACAGGTTAACAATGAGCAGTTCTTC.

This clone was seen more than once but under ten times. The rearrangement uses TRBV4-2 and TRBJ2-7; D ambiguous. Trimming took off 2 bases at V and 0 bases at J, with 11 bases between the two ends. Per germline, CDR1 LGHNA and CDR2 YNFKEQ. The CDR3 extends over 15 amino acids. CDR3 sequence: CASSQLTDSSYEQYF. DNA for the CDR3: TGTGCCAGCAGCCAACTTACCGACTCCTCCTACGAGCAGTACTTC.

This clone was counted only a few times. The gene calls are TRBV30 and TRBJ1-3, with TRBD1 as a possible D gene (5 bases). V gave up 5 bases and J gave up 0 bases, with 8 bases separating them. The CDR3 totals 13 residues. Germline V lookup: CDR1 GTSNPN, CDR2 SVGIG (reference sequence). The CDR3 DNA reads TGTGCCTGGCAGGGAAACTCTGGAAACACCATATATTTT. Its protein product is CAWQGNSGNTIYF.

The rearrangement joins TRBV6-8 to TRBJ2-1; 8 nucleotides agree with TRBD2. Germline V gives CDR1 MNHGY, CDR2 SAAAGT. The CDR3 sequence is 16 residues long. The ends lost 5 bases at V and 0 bases at J; junction bases unmatched: 6. The chain's CDR3 is CASSHRGTSSYNEQFF. In nucleotides, the CDR3 is TGTGCCAGCAGTCACCGCGGGACTAGCTCCTACAATGAGCAGTTCTTC.

The chain carries TRBV19 and TRBJ1-3; maybe TRBD1 (5 bases). The CDR3 sequence is 14 residues long. Germline V gene lookup returns CDR1 LNHDA and CDR2 SQIVND (reference sequence). Trimming took 3 bases from V and 4 from J, leaving 10 bases between them. The CDR3 spells CASSIQGNGNTIYF. The CDR3, as DNA: TGTGCCAGTAGTATCCAGGGAAACGGAAACACCATATATTTT.

V is TRBV29-1 and J is TRBJ2-2, with D possibly being TRBD1 (5 bases). Germline CDR1 and CDR2: SQVTM and ANQGSEA. This CDR3 has 13 residues. V was pared by 5 bases and J by 3 bases, with 10 bases between. The CDR3 region is CSVKGSYTGELFF. CDR3 nucleotides: TGCAGCGTTAAGGGGTCTTACACCGGGGAGCTGTTTTTT.

This chain links TRBV27 with TRBJ1-1; no clear D. From germline, CDR1 is MNHEY and CDR2 SMNVEV (reference sequence). CDR3 length: 13 amino acids. Trimming shortened V by 1 base and J by 1 base, and 4 bases separated the two germline ends. CDR3 amino acids: CASSLYTNTEAFF. CDR3 DNA: TGTGCCAGCAGTTTATACACGAACACTGAAGCTTTCTTT.

CDR3 DNA: TGTGCCAGTATGCCTTATAACAACCCAGGCTACACCTTC. This gives the protein CASMPYNNPGYTF. The chain employs TRBV19 and TRBJ1-2; D remains ambiguous. The V gene's germline CDR1 is LNHDA and CDR2 SQIVND (reference sequence). The CDR3 totals 13 residues. V dropped 7 bases and J dropped 8 bases, with 17 bases sitting between them.